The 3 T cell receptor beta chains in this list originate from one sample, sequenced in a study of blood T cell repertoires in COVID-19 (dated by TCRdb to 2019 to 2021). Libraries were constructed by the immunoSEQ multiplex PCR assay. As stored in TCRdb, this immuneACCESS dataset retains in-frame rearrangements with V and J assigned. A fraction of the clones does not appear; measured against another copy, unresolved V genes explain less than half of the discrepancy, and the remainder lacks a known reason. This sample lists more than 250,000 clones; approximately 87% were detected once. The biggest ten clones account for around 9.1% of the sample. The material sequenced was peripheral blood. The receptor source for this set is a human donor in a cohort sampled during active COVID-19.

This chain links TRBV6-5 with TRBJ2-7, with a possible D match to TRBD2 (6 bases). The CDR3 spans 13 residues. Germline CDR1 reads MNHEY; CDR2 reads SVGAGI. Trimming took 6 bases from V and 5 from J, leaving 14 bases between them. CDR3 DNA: TGTGCCAGCAGCCCCTTTCCGGGGGACGAGCAGTACTTC. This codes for CASSPFPGDEQYF.

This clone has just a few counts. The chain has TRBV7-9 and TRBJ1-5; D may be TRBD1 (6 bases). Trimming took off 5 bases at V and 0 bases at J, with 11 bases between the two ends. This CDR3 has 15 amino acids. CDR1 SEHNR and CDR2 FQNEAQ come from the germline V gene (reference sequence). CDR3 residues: CASSPNRDSNQPQHF. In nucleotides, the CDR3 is TGTGCCAGCAGCCCTAACAGGGATAGCAATCAGCCCCAGCATTTT.

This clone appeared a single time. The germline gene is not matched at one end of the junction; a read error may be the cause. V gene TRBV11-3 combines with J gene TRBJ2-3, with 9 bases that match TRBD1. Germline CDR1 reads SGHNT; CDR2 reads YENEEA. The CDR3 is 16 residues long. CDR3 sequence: CASSLDGTGSTDTQYF. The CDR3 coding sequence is TGTGCCAGCAGCCTAGATGGGACAGGGAGCACAGATACGCAGTATTTT.